A selection of T cell receptor beta chains follows, all from one sample in a study of blood T cell repertoires in COVID-19. Produced via immunoSEQ multiplex PCR; TCRdb's table is partial and in-frame only. This table holds roughly 34,000 clones, roughly 90% found once. The sequenced sample consisted of peripheral blood. These receptors all come from a man aged 55 to 70 with active or convalescent COVID-19. The CDR3 runs from the conserved cysteine through the conserved F or W. A D gene is named only where the DNA matches it firmly. The size entry is marked missing in some rows and otherwise reads once, few, many or a size class.

j_call d_call v_call clone_size cdr3_aa cdr3_nt
TRBJ1-4 NA TRBV5-6 NA CASSLGRWEYEKLFF TGTGCCAGCAGCCTGGGACGGTGGGAGTATGAAAAACTGTTTTTT
TRBJ2-1 NA TRBV11-2 NA CASSPAVLEQFF TGTGCCAGCAGCCCTGCGGTTCTGGAGCAGTTCTTC
TRBJ1-2 NA TRBV21-1 NA CASSKGQFRYGYTF TGTGCCAGCAGCAAGGGACAGTTTCGCTATGGCTACACCTTC
TRBJ2-3 TRBD2 TRBV5-1 NA CASSLLAGSGDTQYF TGCGCCAGCAGCCTACTAGCGGGATCAGGTGATACGCAGTATTTT
TRBJ2-3 NA TRBV18 NA CASRTSSTDTQYF TGTGCCAGCCGGACATCGAGCACAGATACGCAGTATTTT
TRBJ2-1 TRBD2 TRBV9 NA CASSSLAGGRDNEQFF TGTGCCAGCAGCTCATTAGCGGGAGGGAGGGACAATGAGCAGTTCTTC
TRBJ1-2 TRBD1 TRBV5-1 NA CASSVGQFYGYTF TGCGCCAGCAGCGTGGGACAGTTCTATGGCTACACCTTC
TRBJ2-7 NA TRBV7-2 NA CASSSPGGEGAYEQYF TGTGCCAGCAGCTCCCCTGGGGGCGAGGGCGCCTACGAGCAGTACTTC
TRBJ1-4 TRBD1 TRBV3-1/TRBV3-2 NA CASSRSTGGREKLFF TGTGCCAGCAGCCGCTCGACAGGGGGGAGGGAAAAACTGTTTTTT
TRBJ1-4 NA TRBV6-5 NA CASSYGRGSNEKLFF TGTGCCAGCAGTTACGGTCGGGGATCTAATGAAAAACTGTTTTTT
TRBJ1-6 NA TRBV19 once CASSRQNSPLHF TGTGCCAGTAGTCGACAGAATTCACCCCTCCACTTT
TRBJ2-3 NA TRBV7-6 NA CASSLVGGEWDTQYF TGTGCCAGCAGCTTAGTAGGAGGGGAGTGGGATACGCAGTATTTT
TRBJ1-5 NA TRBV29-1 NA CSVSDGEKINQPQHF TGCAGCGTTTCCGACGGAGAAAAAATCAATCAGCCCCAGCATTTT
TRBJ2-7 NA TRBV9 NA CASSVGGLPTYEQYF TGTGCCAGCAGCGTAGGGGGGCTTCCTACCTACGAGCAGTACTTC
TRBJ2-7 TRBD1 TRBV7-9 NA CASRRQGSSYEQYF TGTGCCAGCAGAAGACAGGGGAGCTCCTACGAGCAGTACTTC
TRBJ2-7 TRBD2 TRBV10-1 NA CASSELAKRGSPGEQYF TGCGCCAGCAGTGAGCTCGCGAAGCGGGGGTCCCCGGGGGAGCAGTACTTC
TRBJ1-3 TRBD1 TRBV19 NA CASSMLQGASGNTIYF TGTGCCAGTAGTATGCTACAGGGGGCGTCTGGAAACACCATATATTTT
TRBJ2-7 NA TRBV5-1 NA CASSPYQGSLEQYF TGCGCCAGCAGCCCATACCAGGGGTCCCTCGAGCAGTACTTC
TRBJ2-5 TRBD2 TRBV18 NA CASSPPNGLAGEETQYF TGTGCCAGCTCACCACCAAACGGACTAGCGGGAGAAGAGACCCAGTACTTC
TRBJ1-5 NA TRBV28 NA CASSLGQVTNQPQHF TGTGCCAGCAGTTTGGGACAAGTGACCAATCAGCCCCAGCATTTT
TRBJ1-4 TRBD1 TRBV7-2 once CASSLDRANEKLFF TGTGCCAGCAGCCTGGACAGGGCGAATGAAAAACTGTTTTTT
TRBJ2-5 TRBD1 TRBV6-5 NA CASSRQGSETQYF TGTGCCAGCAGTCGACAGGGCTCAGAGACCCAGTACTTC
TRBJ2-1 TRBD2 TRBV20-1 NA CSAGDDEQFF TGCAGCGCGGGAGACGATGAGCAGTTCTTC
TRBJ1-2 NA TRBV9 NA CASSVGSSEGGYGYTF TGTGCCAGCAGCGTAGGTTCCTCGGAGGGGGGGTATGGCTACACCTTC
TRBJ2-3 NA TRBV3-1/TRBV3-2 NA CASSRARAVGTDTQYF TGTGCCAGCAGCCGAGCGAGGGCCGTGGGCACAGATACGCAGTATTTT
TRBJ1-5 NA TRBV28 NA CASRGGTGWGSNQPQHF TGTGCCAGCCGGGGGGGCACAGGGTGGGGGAGCAATCAGCCCCAGCATTTT
TRBJ1-3 NA TRBV9 NA CASSVGPARLDRNTIYF TGTGCCAGCAGCGTAGGACCAGCTAGGCTTGATCGAAACACCATATATTTT
TRBJ1-4 TRBD1 TRBV28 NA CASSLPQGGGEKLFF TGTGCCAGCAGTTTACCCCAGGGGGGAGGTGAAAAACTGTTTTTT
TRBJ1-4 NA TRBV6-5 NA CASRGPTNEKLFF TGTGCCTCCAGGGGTCCAACTAATGAAAAACTGTTTTTT
TRBJ1-1 TRBD1 TRBV6-5 NA CASSYYRGAEAFF TGTGCCAGCAGTTACTACAGGGGCGCTGAAGCTTTCTTT
TRBJ1-2 NA TRBV12-3/TRBV12-4 NA CASSLKATRGYTF TGTGCCAGCAGCCTCAAGGCAACGAGGGGCTACACCTTC
TRBJ1-2 NA TRBV18 once CASSPDLQGLNYGYTF TGTGCCAGCTCACCAGATTTGCAGGGGCTAAACTATGGCTACACCTTC
TRBJ2-2 TRBD2 TRBV18 NA CASSPWTSGRLTGELFF TGTGCCAGCTCACCGTGGACTAGCGGGAGGTTGACCGGGGAGCTGTTTTTT
TRBJ1-4 TRBD1 TRBV5-1 once CASSSQGAANEKLFF TGCGCCAGCAGCTCACAGGGGGCGGCTAATGAAAAACTGTTTTTT
TRBJ2-3 TRBD1 TRBV13 NA CASSLARTGSTDTQYF TGTGCCAGCAGCTTAGCCCGGACAGGGAGCACAGATACGCAGTATTTT
TRBJ1-2 TRBD1 TRBV7-2 NA CASSFDRVGYTF TGTGCCAGCAGCTTCGACAGGGTTGGCTACACCTTC
TRBJ2-5 TRBD2 TRBV5-4 once CASSFPATSDWGETQYF TGTGCCAGCAGCTTCCCGGCGACTAGCGATTGGGGCGAGACCCAGTACTTC
TRBJ2-1 NA TRBV3-1/TRBV3-2 once CASSQEAAPHSYNEQFF TGTGCCAGCAGCCAAGAGGCCGCTCCCCACTCCTACAATGAGCAGTTCTTC
TRBJ2-5 NA TRBV7-9 NA CASSALGETQYF TGTGCCAGCAGCGCCCTCGGGGAGACCCAGTACTTC
TRBJ1-5 TRBD1 TRBV29-1 once CSVSTGSNQPQHF TGCAGCGTATCGACAGGGAGCAATCAGCCCCAGCATTTT